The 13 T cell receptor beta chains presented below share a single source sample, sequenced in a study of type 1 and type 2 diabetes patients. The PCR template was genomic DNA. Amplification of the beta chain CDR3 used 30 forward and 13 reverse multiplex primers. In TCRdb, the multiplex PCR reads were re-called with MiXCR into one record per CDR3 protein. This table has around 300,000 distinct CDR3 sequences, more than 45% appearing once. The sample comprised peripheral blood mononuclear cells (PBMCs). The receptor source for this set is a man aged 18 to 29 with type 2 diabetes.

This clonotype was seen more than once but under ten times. CDR3 coding DNA: TGTGCCAGCAGCTTAGGCGTCAGGGGGGGGAACTATGGCTACACCTTC. Amino acid sequence: CASSLGVRGGNYGYTF. The V call is TRBV28, the J call TRBJ1-2, with 7 bases identical to TRBD1. V shed 6 bases, J shed 2 bases, and the junction held 12 bases outside the gene matches. This CDR3 region has 16 residues. The germline CDR1 and CDR2 sequences are MDHEN and SYDVKM.

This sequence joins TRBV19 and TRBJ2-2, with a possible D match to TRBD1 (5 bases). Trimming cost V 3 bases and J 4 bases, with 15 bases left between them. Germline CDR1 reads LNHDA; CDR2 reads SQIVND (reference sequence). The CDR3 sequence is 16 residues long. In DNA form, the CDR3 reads TGTGCCAGTAGTATGCGGTGGCAGGGTGGCACCGGGGAGCTGTTTTTT. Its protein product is CASSMRWQGGTGELFF. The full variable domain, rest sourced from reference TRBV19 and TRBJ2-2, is DGGITQSPKYLFRKEGQNVTLSCEQNLNHDAMYWYRQDPGQGLRLIYYSQIVNDFQKGDIAEGYSVSREKKESFPLTVTSAQKNPTAFYLCASSMRWQGGTGELFFGEGSRLTVL.

The CDR3 nucleotides read TGTGCCAGCAGTCATCAACAGGGGGTATACGGCACAGATACGCAGTATTTT. It specifies CASSHQQGVYGTDTQYF. This chain joins TRBV6-6 and TRBJ2-3; 8 bases align to TRBD1. Looked up from germline, CDR1 is MNHNY and CDR2 is SVGAGI (reference sequence). J lost 1 base, V lost 5 bases, and 11 bases had no gene match. The CDR3 totals 17 residues.

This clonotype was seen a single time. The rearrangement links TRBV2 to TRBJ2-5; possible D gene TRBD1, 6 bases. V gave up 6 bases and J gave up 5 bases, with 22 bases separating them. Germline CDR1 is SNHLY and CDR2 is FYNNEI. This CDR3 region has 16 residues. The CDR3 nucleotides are TGTGCCAGCAGCCTGCCGACAGGAATATCTCAGGAGACCCAGTACTTC. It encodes CASSLPTGISQETQYF.

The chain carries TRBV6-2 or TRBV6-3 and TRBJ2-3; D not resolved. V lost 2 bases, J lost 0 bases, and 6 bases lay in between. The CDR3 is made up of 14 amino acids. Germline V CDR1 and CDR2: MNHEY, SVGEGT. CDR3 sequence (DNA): TGTGCCAGCAGTTACGACCTTAGCACAGATACGCAGTATTTT. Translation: CASSYDLSTDTQYF.

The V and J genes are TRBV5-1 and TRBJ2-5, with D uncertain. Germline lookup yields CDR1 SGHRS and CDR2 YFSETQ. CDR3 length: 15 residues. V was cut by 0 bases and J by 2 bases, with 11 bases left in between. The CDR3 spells CASSLELGWQETQYF. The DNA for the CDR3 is TGCGCCAGCAGCTTGGAGTTGGGATGGCAAGAGACCCAGTACTTC. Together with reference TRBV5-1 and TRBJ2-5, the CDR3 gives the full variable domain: KAGVTQTPRYLIKTRGQQVTLSCSPISGHRSVSWYQQTPGQGLQFLFEYFSETQRNKGNFPGRFSGRQFSNSRSEMNVSTLELGDSALYLCASSLELGWQETQYFGPGTRLLVL.

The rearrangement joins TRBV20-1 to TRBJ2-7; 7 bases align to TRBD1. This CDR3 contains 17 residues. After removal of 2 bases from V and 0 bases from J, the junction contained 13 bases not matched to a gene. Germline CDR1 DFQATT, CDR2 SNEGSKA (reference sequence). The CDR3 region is CSARSSSNRGSSYEQYF. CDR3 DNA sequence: TGCAGTGCTAGATCATCATCGAACAGGGGAAGCTCCTACGAGCAGTACTTC.

This chain's CDR3 is CSVGQGINRGYTF. DNA of the CDR3: TGCAGCGTTGGGCAGGGCATTAACCGAGGCTACACCTTC. The chain joins TRBV29-1 to TRBJ1-2, with D possibly TRBD1 on 5 matching bases. V was cut by 4 bases and J by 8 bases, with 17 bases left in between. CDR1 and CDR2 (germline): SQVTM, ANQGSEA. The CDR3 runs 13 residues.

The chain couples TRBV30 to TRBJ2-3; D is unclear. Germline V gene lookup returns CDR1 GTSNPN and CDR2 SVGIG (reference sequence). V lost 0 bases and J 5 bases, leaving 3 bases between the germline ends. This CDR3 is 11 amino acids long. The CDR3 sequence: CAWSVKDTQYF. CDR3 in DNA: TGTGCCTGGAGTGTTAAAGATACGCAGTATTTT.

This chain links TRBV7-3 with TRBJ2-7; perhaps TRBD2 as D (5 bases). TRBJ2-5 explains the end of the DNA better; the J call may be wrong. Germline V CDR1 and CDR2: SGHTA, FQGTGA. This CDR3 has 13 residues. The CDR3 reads CASRDRQRETQYF. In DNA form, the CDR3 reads TGTGCCAGCAGAGATAGGCAGCGGGAGACCCAGTACTTC.

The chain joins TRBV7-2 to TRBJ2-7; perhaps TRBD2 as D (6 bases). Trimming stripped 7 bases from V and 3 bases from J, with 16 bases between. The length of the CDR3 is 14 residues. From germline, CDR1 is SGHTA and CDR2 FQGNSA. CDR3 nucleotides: TGTGCCAGCAAGGAAGGCGGGGATCTCTACGAGCAGTACTTC. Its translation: CASKEGGDLYEQYF.

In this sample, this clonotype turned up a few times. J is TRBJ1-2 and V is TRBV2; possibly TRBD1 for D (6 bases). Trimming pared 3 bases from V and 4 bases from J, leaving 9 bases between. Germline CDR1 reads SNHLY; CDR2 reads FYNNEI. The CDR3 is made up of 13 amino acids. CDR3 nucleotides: TGTGCCAGCAGTGATGGGGGCCCCTATGGCTACACCTTC. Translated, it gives CASSDGGPYGYTF.

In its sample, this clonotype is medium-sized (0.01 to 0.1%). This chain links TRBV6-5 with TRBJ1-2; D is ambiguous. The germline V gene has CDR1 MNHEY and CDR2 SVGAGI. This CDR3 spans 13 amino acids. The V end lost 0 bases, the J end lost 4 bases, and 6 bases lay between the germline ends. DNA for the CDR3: TGTGCCAGCAGTTACTCTCGGACCTATGGCTACACCTTC. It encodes CASSYSRTYGYTF.